The present TCR beta chain was sequenced within a study of blood T cell repertoires in COVID-19. Across the study: From the United States, Italy and Spain came samples of acute and convalescent COVID-19. T cells, B-cell-depleted T cells, or PBMCs provided the cDNA or gDNA that served as material.

Original analysis: Amplification of reference gene primers provided the estimated nucleated cell counts. Data came from immunoSEQ multiplex PCR; TCRdb stores just in-frame clones and leaves some out. Clonal size and the V and J genes are those of that table, whereas D and trimming came from the DNA. Of 100,000 to 150,000 clones listed, 65% to 90% were seen once; the top ten hold roughly 30%. Germline loops: CDR1 LNHDA, CDR2 SQIVND (reference sequence). The germline V and J ends were trimmed by 2 bases and 0 bases, with 8 bases remaining between them. The CDR3 runs to 15 residues. The chain joins TRBV19 to TRBJ1-5; D not certain. Sequenced material: peripheral blood. This receptor was taken from a woman of 80 years or more with acute or convalescent COVID-19. CDR3 protein: CASSIQAGSNQPQHF. The CDR3 DNA follows: TGTGCCAGTAGTATACAGGCGGGTAGCAATCAGCCCCAGCATTTT. Using reference TRBV19 and TRBJ1-5 for the parts outside the CDR3, the full variable domain is DGGITQSPKYLFRKEGQNVTLSCEQNLNHDAMYWYRQDPGQGLRLIYYSQIVNDFQKGDIAEGYSVSREKKESFPLTVTSAQKNPTAFYLCASSIQAGSNQPQHFGDGTRLSIL.